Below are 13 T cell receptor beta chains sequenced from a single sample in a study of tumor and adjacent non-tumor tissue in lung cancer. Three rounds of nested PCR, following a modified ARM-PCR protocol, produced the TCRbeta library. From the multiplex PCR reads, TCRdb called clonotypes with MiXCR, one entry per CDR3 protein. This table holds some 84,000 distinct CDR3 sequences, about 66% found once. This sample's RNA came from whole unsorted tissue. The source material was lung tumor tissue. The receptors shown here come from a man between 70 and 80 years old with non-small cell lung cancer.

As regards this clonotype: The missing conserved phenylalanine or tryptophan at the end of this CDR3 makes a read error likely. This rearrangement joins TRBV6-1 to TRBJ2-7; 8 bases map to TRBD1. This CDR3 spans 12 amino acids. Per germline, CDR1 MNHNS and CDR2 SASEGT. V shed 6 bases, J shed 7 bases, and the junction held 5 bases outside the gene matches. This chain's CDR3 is CASRGQEWEQYL. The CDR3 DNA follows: TGTGCCAGCAGGGGACAGGAATGGGAGCAGTACCTC.

CDR3 region: CASSLEPAGASEQYF. The CDR3 region has the DNA TGTGCCAGCAGCTTGGAACCAGCGGGGGCCTCCGAGCAGTACTTC. The rearrangement joins TRBV5-4 to TRBJ2-7; 8 bases fit TRBD2. Germline CDR1 SGHNT, CDR2 YYREEE (reference sequence). There are 15 residues in the CDR3. After removal of 0 bases from V and 6 bases from J, the junction contained 8 bases not matched to a gene.

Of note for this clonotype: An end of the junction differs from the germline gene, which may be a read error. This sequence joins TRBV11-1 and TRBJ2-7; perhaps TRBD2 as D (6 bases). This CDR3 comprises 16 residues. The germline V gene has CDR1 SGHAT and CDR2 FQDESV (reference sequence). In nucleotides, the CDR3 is TGTGCCAGCAGCTTAGTCAACCAAGGACTAAGCCGCGAGCAGCACTTC. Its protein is CASSLVNQGLSREQHF.

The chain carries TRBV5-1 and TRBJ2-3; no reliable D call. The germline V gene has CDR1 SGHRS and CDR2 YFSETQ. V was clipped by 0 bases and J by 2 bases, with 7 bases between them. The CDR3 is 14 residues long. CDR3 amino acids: CASSLAATTDTQYF. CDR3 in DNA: TGCGCCAGCAGCTTGGCAGCTACCACAGATACGCAGTATTTT.

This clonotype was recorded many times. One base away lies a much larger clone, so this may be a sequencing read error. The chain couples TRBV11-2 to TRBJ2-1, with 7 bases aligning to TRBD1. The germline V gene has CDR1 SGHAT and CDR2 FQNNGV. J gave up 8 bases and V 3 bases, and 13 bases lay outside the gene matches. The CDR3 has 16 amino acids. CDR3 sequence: CASSFGTALIMDEQFF. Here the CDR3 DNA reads TGTGCCAGCAGCTTCGGGACAGCACTCATAATGGATGAGCAGTTCTTC.

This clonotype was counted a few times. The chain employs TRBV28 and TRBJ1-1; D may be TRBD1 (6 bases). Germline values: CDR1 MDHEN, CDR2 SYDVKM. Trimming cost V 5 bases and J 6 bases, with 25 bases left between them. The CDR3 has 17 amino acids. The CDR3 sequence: CASSQPTLGQWFAEAFF. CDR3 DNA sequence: TGTGCCAGCAGTCAGCCCACCCTCGGACAGTGGTTCGCTGAAGCTTTCTTT.

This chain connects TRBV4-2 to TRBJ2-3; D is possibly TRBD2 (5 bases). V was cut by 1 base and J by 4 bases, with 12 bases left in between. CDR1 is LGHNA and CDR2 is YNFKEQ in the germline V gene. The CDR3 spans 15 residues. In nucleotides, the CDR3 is TGTGCCAGCAGCCAAGTTCGGAGGAGGCCAGATACGCAGTATTTT. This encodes CASSQVRRRPDTQYF.

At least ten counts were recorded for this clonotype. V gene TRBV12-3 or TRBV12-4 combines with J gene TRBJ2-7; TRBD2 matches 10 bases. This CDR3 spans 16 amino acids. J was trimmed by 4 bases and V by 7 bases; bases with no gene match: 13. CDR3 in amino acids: CASTLYLAGVEYEQYF. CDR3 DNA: TGTGCCAGCACCCTTTATCTAGCGGGAGTTGAGTACGAGCAGTACTTC.

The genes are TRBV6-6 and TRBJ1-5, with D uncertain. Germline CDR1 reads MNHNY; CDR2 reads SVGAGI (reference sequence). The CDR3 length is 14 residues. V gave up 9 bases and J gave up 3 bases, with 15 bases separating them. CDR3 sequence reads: CASSAGAINQPQHF. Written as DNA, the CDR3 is TGTGCCAGTAGTGCAGGCGCGATCAATCAGCCCCAGCATTTT.

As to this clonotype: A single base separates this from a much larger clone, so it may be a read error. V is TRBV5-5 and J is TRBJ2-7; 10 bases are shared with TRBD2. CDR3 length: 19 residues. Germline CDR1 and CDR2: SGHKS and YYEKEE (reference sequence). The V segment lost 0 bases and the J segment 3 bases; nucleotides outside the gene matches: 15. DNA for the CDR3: TGTGCCAGCAGCTTGGTGGGATCCGCCGGGACTAGCGAGCACTACGAGCAGTACTTC. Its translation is CASSLVGSAGTSEHYEQYF.

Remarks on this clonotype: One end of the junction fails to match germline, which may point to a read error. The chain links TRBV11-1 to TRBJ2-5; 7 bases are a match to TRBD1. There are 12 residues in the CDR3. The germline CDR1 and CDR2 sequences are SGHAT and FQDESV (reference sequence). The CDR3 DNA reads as TGTGCAAGCAGCGGAGTCAGACAGGGCCAGTACTTC. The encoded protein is CASSGVRQGQYF. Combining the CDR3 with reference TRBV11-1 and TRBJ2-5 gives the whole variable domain EAEVAQSPRYKITEKSQAVAFWCDPISGHATLYWYRQILGQGPELLVQFQDESVVDDSQLPKDRFSAERLKGVDSTLKIQPAELGDSAMYLCASSGVRQGQYFGPGTRLLVL.

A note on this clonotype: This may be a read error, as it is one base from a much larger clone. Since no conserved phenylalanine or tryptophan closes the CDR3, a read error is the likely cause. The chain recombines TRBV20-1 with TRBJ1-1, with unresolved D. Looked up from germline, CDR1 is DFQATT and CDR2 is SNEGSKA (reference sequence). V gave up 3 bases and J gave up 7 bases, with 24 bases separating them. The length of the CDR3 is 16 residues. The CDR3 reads CSARSTTQAAKGEAFS. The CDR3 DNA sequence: TGCAGTGCTAGGTCGACAACCCAGGCCGCCAAAGGTGAAGCTTTCTCT.

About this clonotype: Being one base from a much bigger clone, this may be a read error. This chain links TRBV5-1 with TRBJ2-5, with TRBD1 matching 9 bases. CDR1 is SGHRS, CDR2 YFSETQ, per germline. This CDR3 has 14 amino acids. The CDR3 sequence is CASRTGAGRETQCF. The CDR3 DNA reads TGCGCCAGCCGGACAGGGGCCGGAAGAGAGACCCAGTGCTTC.